The rows below give T cell receptor beta chains drawn from one sample of a study of control samples from healthy donors and cancer patients. Only in-frame clones appear in the TCRdb table, and some are missing; sequencing was by immunoSEQ multiplex PCR. In the table there are 100,000 to 150,000 clones, 75% to 95% of which are singletons. The sequenced sample consisted of blood. These receptors were collected from a man aged 40-49 years in good health. Each CDR3 is given with its conserved first and last residue. Fields, in order: J gene, V gene, CDR3 protein.

TRBJ2-7 | TRBV4-1 | CASSQAGTGAPYEQYF
TRBJ1-1 | TRBV2 | CASMTTYTEAFF
TRBJ2-7 | TRBV6-6 | CASTYRDVRSPEQYF
TRBJ2-3 | TRBV10-2 | CASSESIAGAGLTQYF
TRBJ2-5 | TRBV2 | CASSEIIGSPETQYF
TRBJ2-5 | TRBV5-4 | CASSMDRGKETQYF
TRBJ1-1 | TRBV6-5 | CASSYSKTVNTEAFF
TRBJ1-6 | TRBV4-1 | CASSQGRDRGLRLHF
TRBJ1-1 | TRBV2 | CARRGRLGGNTEAFF
TRBJ2-3 | TRBV10-3 | CAISDYQGASTDTQYF
TRBJ2-7 | TRBV5-1 | CASSPSGGIGYEQYF
TRBJ2-3 | TRBV6-5 | CASSLGRGGDTQYF
TRBJ2-7 | TRBV5-3 | CARRGFGDRLYEQYF
TRBJ2-2 | TRBV7-6 | CASSLARGNTGELFF
TRBJ1-4 | TRBV10-3 | CATKSGTNEKLFF
TRBJ1-6 | TRBV7-9 | CASSLTTDSPLHF
TRBJ2-1 | TRBV10-2 | CATGTSGGSSYNEQFF
TRBJ1-1 | TRBV7-2 | CASSPWGIRHTEAFF
TRBJ2-4 | TRBV6-5 | CASKVSSVDIQYF
TRBJ1-3 | TRBV11-2 | CASSLVDRSGNTIYF
TRBJ2-1 | TRBV27 | CASSQERGDEQFF
TRBJ1-5 | TRBV19 | CASSMQVNQPQHF
TRBJ2-2 | TRBV4-1 | CASSQEVAGGTGELFF
TRBJ1-4 | TRBV7-9 | CASSRGANEKLFF
TRBJ2-3 | TRBV10-3 | CAIGSTDTQYF
TRBJ2-1 | TRBV5-1 | CASSLGAGIGREQFF
TRBJ2-7 | TRBV18 | CASSPPSGLNYEQYF
TRBJ2-2 | TRBV5-1 | CASSPRTSGDTGELFF
TRBJ2-7 | TRBV7-6 | CASSEGTGLSYEQYF
TRBJ2-4 | TRBV6-5 | CASRAYGKNIQYF
TRBJ2-5 | TRBV6-1 | CASSEGPETQYF
TRBJ1-2 | TRBV30 | CAWSVRDRGGYTF
TRBJ2-7 | TRBV3-1/TRBV3-2 | CASSQVGTVDSRHSYEQYF
TRBJ1-6 | TRBV2 | CASRMEGTGSPLHF
TRBJ1-4 | TRBV3-1/TRBV3-2 | CASAGGTGFVGAEKLFF
TRBJ2-5 | TRBV9 | CASSGDFQETQYF
TRBJ2-5 | TRBV30 | CAWSVIIGETQYF
TRBJ2-5 | TRBV2 | CASRYQETQYF
TRBJ2-3 | TRBV10-1 | CASSESAPAGFSDTQYF
TRBJ1-2 | TRBV14 | CASSQQTTVPGGGYTF
TRBJ2-3 | TRBV5-1 | CASSSGLAGGQSTDTQYF
TRBJ2-7 | TRBV27 | CASSDARKGWEYF